The sequence of this T cell receptor beta chain was determined in a study of CD4 and CD8 cells across lung adenocarcinoma regions. TCRdb called the PCR reads again in MiXCR, with one record for every CDR3 protein. The sample lists some 14,000 distinct CDR3 sequences, around 40% occurring once. This clonotype was seen many times. The germline gene is not matched at one end of the junction; a read error may be the cause. Localized lung adenocarcinoma, a non-small cell lung cancer, affected the donors. This receptor was taken from a male donor with lung adenocarcinoma. The CD4 and CD8 labels of this study may be unreliable. Sequenced sample: CD4+ T cells from the center of a lung tumor.

CDR3 nucleotides: TGTGCCAGCGGGAGATTGAAGACTGAAGCTTTCTTT. Its translation is CASGRLKTEAFF. J is TRBJ1-1 and V is TRBV6-1; the D is unclear. Germline CDR1 and CDR2: MNHNS and SASEGT. CDR3 length: 12 amino acids.